These 18 T cell receptor beta chains were all obtained from the same sample, sequenced in a study of blood T cell repertoires in COVID-19. The protocol was immunoSEQ multiplex PCR, while the TCRdb copy is restricted to in-frame clones and leaves out a portion. The sample consists of tens of thousands of clones, about 90% of them appearing once. The specimen was peripheral blood. The receptors originated from a human donor in a cohort sampled during active COVID-19.

The CDR3 bases are TGCGCCAGCAGCTTGGTTAGCTCCTACAATGAGCAGTTCTTC. Translated: CASSLVSSYNEQFF. The genes are TRBV5-1 and TRBJ2-1; D is uncertain. V lost 0 bases and J 0 bases, leaving 4 bases between the germline ends. This CDR3 spans 14 amino acids. Germline loops: CDR1 SGHRS, CDR2 YFSETQ.

The count of this clone is one. The chain is built from TRBV5-1 and TRBJ2-5; TRBD2 matches 8 bases. This CDR3 has 14 residues. V trimming: 6 bases; J trimming: 2 bases; junction bases outside the gene matches: 6. The V gene's germline CDR1 is SGHRS and CDR2 YFSETQ. CDR3 DNA: TGCGCCAGCAATCCCAGCGGGAGTCAAGAGACCCAGTACTTC. It is translated as CASNPSGSQETQYF.

The CDR3 DNA reads as TGTGCCAGCAGTCCCCAGACACCGGCGGACTCAGATACGCAGTATTTT. It encodes CASSPQTPADSDTQYF. The chain uses TRBV28 and TRBJ2-3, with D tentatively TRBD2 (5 bases). The CDR3 has 16 residues. Germline V lookup: CDR1 MDHEN, CDR2 SYDVKM. V was shortened by 5 bases and J by 4 bases, with 19 bases between the two germline ends. The full variable domain, completed using reference TRBV28 and TRBJ2-3, is DVKVTQSSRYLVKRTGEKVFLECVQDMDHENMFWYRQDPGLGLRLIYFSYDVKMKEKGDIPEGYSVSREKKERFSLILESASTNQTSMYLCASSPQTPADSDTQYFGPGTRLTVL.

V and J are TRBV7-6 and TRBJ2-1; 7 bases align to TRBD2. V lost 5 bases and J lost 12; bases outside the gene matches: 7. The CDR3 runs 12 residues. Germline lookup yields CDR1 SGHVS and CDR2 FNYEAQ. The CDR3, as DNA: TGTGCCAGCAGCACACCTAGCGGAGGGCAGTTCTTC. Protein product: CASSTPSGGQFF.

The J gene is TRBJ2-1, the V gene TRBV4-2, with 9 bases that match TRBD2. The CDR3 runs to 15 residues. The V gene end was trimmed by 4 bases and the J gene end by 8 bases; junction bases not matched to a gene: 9. Germline V gene sequence: CDR1 LGHNA, CDR2 YNFKEQ. The CDR3 loop reads CASSLTLAGLDEQFF. CDR3 nucleotide sequence: TGTGCCAGCAGCCTTACCCTAGCGGGATTGGATGAGCAGTTCTTC.

This chain links TRBV7-2 with TRBJ2-5, with TRBD2 as a possible D gene (5 bases). Germline V lookup: CDR1 SGHTA, CDR2 FQGNSA. With 5 bases removed from V and 5 bases from J, the gap between germline ends came to 15 bases. The CDR3 loop spans 14 amino acids. CDR3 amino acids: CASSQLDGRETQYF. Here the CDR3 DNA reads TGTGCCAGCAGCCAACTAGATGGTCGGGAGACCCAGTACTTC.

This sequence joins TRBV27 and TRBJ1-6; tentative D call: TRBD1 (5 bases). V shed 6 bases and J shed 4 bases, with 19 bases lying between them. CDR3 length: 17 amino acids. Germline V CDR1 and CDR2: MNHEY, SMNVEV (reference sequence). CDR3 sequence reads: CASSALAGVSYNSPLHF. The CDR3 DNA reads as TGTGCCAGCAGCGCCCTAGCGGGGGTCTCTTATAATTCACCCCTCCACTTT.

This rearrangement joins TRBV6-6 to TRBJ1-5; 8 nucleotides line up with TRBD1. V lost 5 bases, J lost 6 bases, and 12 bases stayed unmatched. This CDR3 region has 16 residues. CDR1 is MNHNY, CDR2 SVGAGI, per germline (reference sequence). The CDR3 DNA is TGTGCCAGCAGTCAGCCGACAGGGGAAATGGGTCAGCCCCAGCATTTT. As protein: CASSQPTGEMGQPQHF.

CDR3 region: CASTVQGPSNYGYTF. For the CDR3, the DNA is TGTGCCAGTACGGTACAGGGGCCCTCCAACTATGGCTACACCTTC. This chain joins TRBV19 and TRBJ1-2, with TRBD1 matching 7 bases. The CDR3 length is 15 residues. The germline CDR1 and CDR2 sequences are LNHDA and SQIVND (reference sequence). Losses at the gene ends were 7 bases for V and 2 bases for J; bases not matched to a gene: 10.

V is TRBV3-1 (or the pseudogene TRBV3-2) and J is TRBJ2-7; tentative D call: TRBD2 (6 bases). Germline V CDR1 and CDR2: LGHDT, YNNKEL (reference sequence). This CDR3 has 16 residues. The V and J ends lost 3 bases and 0 bases respectively, with 15 bases between them. In nucleotides, the CDR3 is TGTGCCAGCAGCCATCATCCAGGGAGGAGCTCCTACGAGCAGTACTTC. Translated, it gives CASSHHPGRSSYEQYF.

The chain recombines TRBV10-3 with TRBJ1-1; D perhaps matches TRBD1 (5 bases). The germline V gene has CDR1 ENHRY and CDR2 SYGVKD. V gave up 0 bases and J gave up 6 bases, with 20 bases separating them. The CDR3 is 17 residues long. The CDR3 here is CAISESISPGRRAEAFF. CDR3 sequence (DNA): TGTGCCATCAGTGAGTCGATCTCTCCAGGGAGGCGGGCTGAAGCTTTCTTT.

This chain uses TRBV6-2 or TRBV6-3 with TRBJ2-5; TRBD1 might be the D (5 bases). This CDR3 spans 14 amino acids. Trimming left V 5 bases short and J 4 bases short, with 14 bases between. Per the germline V gene, CDR1 is MNHEY and CDR2 is SVGEGT. The CDR3 region is CASSRSPRGETQYF. The CDR3 coding sequence is TGTGCCAGCAGTCGATCCCCAAGGGGAGAGACCCAGTACTTC.

This clone was detected only once. This rearrangement joins TRBV11-2 to TRBJ1-6; D not certain. There are 16 residues in the CDR3. V lost 2 bases, J lost 3 bases, and 11 bases lay in between. Germline assignment: CDR1 SGHAT and CDR2 FQNNGV. The CDR3 loop reads CASSLKWPDYNSPLHF. The CDR3 DNA is TGTGCCAGCAGCTTAAAGTGGCCCGACTATAATTCACCCCTCCACTTT.

This chain links TRBV5-1 with TRBJ1-1; possible D gene TRBD1, 6 bases. V lost 4 bases, J lost 2 bases, and 12 bases lay in between. The CDR3 is made up of 14 amino acids. Germline CDR1 is SGHRS and CDR2 is YFSETQ. CDR3 DNA: TGCGCCAGCAGCCCCGGACAGCCTAACACTGAAGCTTTCTTT. Its protein product is CASSPGQPNTEAFF.

This chain links TRBV12-3 or TRBV12-4 with TRBJ1-2; a possible D gene is TRBD1 (6 bases). V was pared by 7 bases and J by 0 bases, with 9 bases between. This CDR3 is 13 amino acids long. This CDR3 reads CASTRTANYGYTF. CDR3 coding DNA: TGTGCCAGCACTAGGACAGCTAACTATGGCTACACCTTC.

This chain joins TRBV7-8 and TRBJ2-5; 10 nucleotides line up with TRBD2. V was pared by 5 bases and J by 7 bases, with 13 bases of the junction left unmatched. This CDR3 spans 16 amino acids. Germline CDR1 SGHVS, CDR2 FQNEAQ. DNA of the CDR3: TGTGCCAGCAGCATTAGCGGGAGGTCTGCGGTGGTGACCCAGTACTTC. Translating gives CASSISGRSAVVTQYF. Together with reference TRBV7-8 and TRBJ2-5, the CDR3 gives the full variable domain: GAGVSQSPRYKVAKRGQDVALRCDPISGHVSLFWYQQALGQGPEFLTYFQNEAQLDKSGLPSDRFFAERPEGSVSTLKIQRTQQEDSAVYLCASSISGRSAVVTQYFGPGTRLLVL.

The count of this clone is one. The gene calls are TRBV5-1 and TRBJ2-2; the D gene is possibly TRBD1 (6 bases). V was trimmed by 0 bases and J by 8 bases, leaving 8 bases between them. Germline lookup yields CDR1 SGHRS and CDR2 YFSETQ. The CDR3 extends over 13 amino acids. The CDR3 DNA sequence: TGCGCCAGCAGCTTGGCCGACAGGGGGGAGCTGTTTTTT. Its translation is CASSLADRGELFF.

V is TRBV3-1 (or the pseudogene TRBV3-2) and J is TRBJ2-1, with TRBD1 matching 10 bases. The germline V gene encodes CDR1 LGHDT and CDR2 YNNKEL (reference sequence). Trimming cost V 5 bases and J 6 bases; bases outside gene matches: 10. The CDR3 spans 16 residues. The CDR3 DNA reads TGTGCCAGCAGCTTTGCCGGGACAGGGGAAGGCAATGAGCAGTTCTTC. This codes for CASSFAGTGEGNEQFF.